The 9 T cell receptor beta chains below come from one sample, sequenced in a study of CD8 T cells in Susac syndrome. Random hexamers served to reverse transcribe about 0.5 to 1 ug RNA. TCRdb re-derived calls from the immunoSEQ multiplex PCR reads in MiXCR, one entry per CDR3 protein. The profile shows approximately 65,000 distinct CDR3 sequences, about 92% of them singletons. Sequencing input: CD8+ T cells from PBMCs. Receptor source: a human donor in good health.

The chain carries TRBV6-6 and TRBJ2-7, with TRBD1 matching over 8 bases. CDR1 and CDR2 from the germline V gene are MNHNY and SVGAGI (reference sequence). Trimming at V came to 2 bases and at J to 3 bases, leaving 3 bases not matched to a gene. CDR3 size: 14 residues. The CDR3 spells CASSYGTGNYEQYF. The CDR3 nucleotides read TGTGCCAGCAGTTACGGGACAGGTAACTACGAGCAGTACTTC.

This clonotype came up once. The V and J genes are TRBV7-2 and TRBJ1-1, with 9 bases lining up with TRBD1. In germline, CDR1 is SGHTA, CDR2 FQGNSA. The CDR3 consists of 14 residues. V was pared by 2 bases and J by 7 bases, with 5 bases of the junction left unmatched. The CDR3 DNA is TGTGCCAGCAGCTTAACCGGGACAGGGATTGAAGCTTTCTTT. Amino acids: CASSLTGTGIEAFF.

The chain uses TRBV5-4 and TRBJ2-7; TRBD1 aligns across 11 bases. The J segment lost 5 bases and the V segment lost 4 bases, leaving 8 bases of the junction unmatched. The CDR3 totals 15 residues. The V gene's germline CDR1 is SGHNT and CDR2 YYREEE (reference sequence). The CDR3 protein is CASSLRTGGPNEQYF. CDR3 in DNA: TGTGCCAGCAGCCTCCGGACAGGGGGCCCCAACGAGCAGTACTTC.

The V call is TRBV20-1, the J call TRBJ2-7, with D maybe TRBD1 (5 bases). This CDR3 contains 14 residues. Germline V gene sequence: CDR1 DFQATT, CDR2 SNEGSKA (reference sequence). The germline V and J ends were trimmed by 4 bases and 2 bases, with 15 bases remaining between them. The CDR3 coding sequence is TGCAGTGCTACTGACAGCCAGATTCCCTACGAGCAGTACTTC. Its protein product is CSATDSQIPYEQYF.

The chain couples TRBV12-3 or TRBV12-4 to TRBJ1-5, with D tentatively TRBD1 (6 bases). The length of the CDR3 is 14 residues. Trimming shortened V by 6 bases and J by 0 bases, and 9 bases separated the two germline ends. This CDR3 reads CASSPGDSNQPQHF. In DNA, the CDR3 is TGTGCCAGCAGCCCAGGGGATAGCAATCAGCCCCAGCATTTT.

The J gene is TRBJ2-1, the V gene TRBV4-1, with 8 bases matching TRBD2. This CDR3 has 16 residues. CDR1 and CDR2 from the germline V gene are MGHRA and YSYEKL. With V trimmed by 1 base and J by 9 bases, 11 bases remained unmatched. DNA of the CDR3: TGCGCCAGCAGCCAAGCCTCCGGGACTAGTTTTACTGAGCAGTTCTTC. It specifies CASSQASGTSFTEQFF.

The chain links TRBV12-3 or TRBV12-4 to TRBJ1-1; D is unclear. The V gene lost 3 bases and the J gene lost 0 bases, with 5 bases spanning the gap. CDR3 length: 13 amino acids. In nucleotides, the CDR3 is TGTGCCAGCAGTTTGTTCATGAACACTGAAGCTTTCTTT. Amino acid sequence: CASSLFMNTEAFF.

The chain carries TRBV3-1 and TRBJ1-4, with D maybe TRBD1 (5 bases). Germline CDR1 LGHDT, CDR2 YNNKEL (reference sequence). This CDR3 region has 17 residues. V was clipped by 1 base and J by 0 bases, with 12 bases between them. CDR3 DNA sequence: TGTGCCAGCAGCCAAGGCGGGACTATCGCAACTAATGAAAAACTGTTTTTT. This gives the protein CASSQGGTIATNEKLFF.

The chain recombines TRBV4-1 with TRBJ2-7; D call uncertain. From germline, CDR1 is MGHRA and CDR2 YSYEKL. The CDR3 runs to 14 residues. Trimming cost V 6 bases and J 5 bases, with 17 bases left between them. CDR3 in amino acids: CASSVEFAGDEQYF. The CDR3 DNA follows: TGCGCCAGCAGTGTAGAGTTCGCTGGGGACGAGCAGTACTTC.